Each of the 3 T cell receptor beta chains below was sequenced from the same sample in a study of OX40 agonist ivuxolimab in advanced cancers. The repertoire was sequenced with immunoSEQ multiplex PCR; TCRdb's copy has only in-frame clones and lacks some. Here the sample spans roughly 70,000 clones, roughly 89% being singletons. The sample here was CD4+ or CD8+ T cells sorted from blood, taken in a trial of the OX40 agonist ivuxolimab. All receptors derive from an adult with an advanced solid tumor such as melanoma, head and neck, liver or kidney cancer.

This clone was picked up a small number of times. The V call is TRBV29-1, the J call TRBJ1-1; D call uncertain. The V end lost 7 bases, the J end lost 0 bases, and 12 bases lay between the germline ends. The CDR3 contains 13 residues. Germline-derived CDR1 and CDR2 are SQVTM and ANQGSEA. Here the CDR3 DNA reads TGCAGCGGGCAAAGCAACATGAACACTGAAGCTTTCTTT. Translated: CSGQSNMNTEAFF.

The rearrangement joins TRBV30 to TRBJ2-3, with TRBD2 identical over 10 bases. The J segment lost 4 bases and the V segment lost 7 bases, leaving 8 bases of the junction unmatched. This CDR3 region has 14 residues. Germline V gives CDR1 GTSNPN, CDR2 SVGIG (reference sequence). The CDR3 sequence: CASTPLAGADTQYF. The CDR3 DNA reads as TGTGCCTCGACGCCCCTAGCGGGGGCAGATACGCAGTATTTT.

This sequence joins TRBV7-2 and TRBJ2-2; the match to TRBD2 covers 13 bases. The germline CDR1 and CDR2 sequences are SGHTA and FQGNSA. CDR3 size: 16 residues. The V and J ends lost 0 bases and 7 bases, in that order; junction bases with no gene match: 2. As DNA, the CDR3 is TGTGCCAGCAGCTTAGCCCGGACTAGCGGGGGCGGGGAGCTGTTTTTT. It encodes CASSLARTSGGGELFF.